Presented here are 12 T cell receptor beta chains from one specimen sequenced in a study of cytomegalovirus exposure and HLA in healthy donors. Libraries were prepared by immunoSEQ multiplex PCR; TCRdb keeps only in-frame clonotypes and omits some of them. The sample lists about 160,000 clones, approximately 89% seen once, with about 9.3% in the top ten. The specimen was PBMCs. Receptor source: a woman between 18 and 30 years old in good health and CMV-seropositive.

The chain joins TRBV10-3 to TRBJ2-4; a possible D gene is TRBD2 (8 bases). CDR1 and CDR2 (germline): ENHRY, SYGVKD. The ends were cut back, 4 bases at V and 7 bases at J, with 14 bases in the middle. There are 14 residues in the CDR3. The CDR3 DNA reads TGTGCCATCAGTGCGGGAGGGGGCGTGAACATTCAGTACTTC. Translated: CAISAGGGVNIQYF.

J is TRBJ1-1 and V is TRBV5-1; D is unresolved. V gave up 0 bases and J gave up 6 bases, with 15 bases separating them. CDR3 length equals 15 residues. CDR1 is SGHRS, CDR2 YFSETQ, per germline. CDR3 in DNA: TGCGCCAGCAGCTTGGACGAACAAAGAATATCTGAAGCTTTCTTT. It encodes CASSLDEQRISEAFF. Using reference TRBV5-1 and TRBJ1-1 for the parts outside the CDR3, the full variable domain is KAGVTQTPRYLIKTRGQQVTLSCSPISGHRSVSWYQQTPGQGLQFLFEYFSETQRNKGNFPGRFSGRQFSNSRSEMNVSTLELGDSALYLCASSLDEQRISEAFFGQGTRLTVV.

This rearrangement joins TRBV4-3 to TRBJ2-1; 8 nucleotides align to TRBD2. This CDR3 is built from 15 residues. Per the germline V gene, CDR1 is LGHNA and CDR2 is YSLEER. Trimming removed 2 bases from V and 5 bases from J; junction bases left unmatched: 5. CDR3 in DNA: TGCGCCAGCAGCCAACTTACGACTAGCGACAATGAGCAGTTCTTC. This encodes CASSQLTTSDNEQFF.

The chain recombines TRBV18 with TRBJ2-7, with 14 bases that match TRBD2. The CDR3 spans 16 residues. Germline assignment: CDR1 KGHSH and CDR2 LQKENI. V shed 6 bases and J 4 bases; nucleotides not matched to a gene: 8. The CDR3 is CASSRGTSGSGYEQYF. The CDR3 nucleotides read TGTGCCAGCTCCAGGGGGACTAGCGGGAGTGGGTACGAGCAGTACTTC.

The genes are TRBV9 and TRBJ1-1; a possible D gene is TRBD1 (6 bases). CDR1 is SGDLS, CDR2 YYNGEE, per germline. V lost 2 bases, J lost 1 base, and 12 bases lay in between. This CDR3 region has 15 residues. The CDR3 spells CASSVTGSSNTEAFF. The CDR3 nucleotides read TGTGCCAGCAGCGTGACAGGCAGCTCGAACACTGAAGCTTTCTTT.

The chain combines TRBV29-1 with TRBJ1-2; 7 bases fit TRBD1. V lost 4 bases to trimming and J lost 5 bases; unmatched junction nucleotides: 10. Germline CDR1 and CDR2: SQVTM and ANQGSEA. The CDR3 length is 14 residues. The CDR3 spells CSVVRTGASYGYTF. In nucleotides, the CDR3 is TGCAGCGTTGTAAGAACAGGGGCCTCTTATGGCTACACCTTC.

In its sample, this clone was seen a few times. The chain uses TRBV7-9 and TRBJ2-5, with a weak D call TRBD2 (6 bases). V gave up 5 bases and J gave up 1 base, with 11 bases separating them. This CDR3 comprises 14 residues. The germline gives CDR1 SEHNR, CDR2 FQNEAQ (reference sequence). CDR3 nucleotide sequence: TGTGCCAGCAGCCCAGGAGCGGGCCAAGAGACCCAGTACTTC. Protein product: CASSPGAGQETQYF.

The chain is built from TRBV10-1 and TRBJ2-7; 9 bases fit TRBD1. V gave up 7 bases and J gave up 4 bases; unmatched junction bases: 17. Looked up from germline, CDR1 is WNHNN and CDR2 is SYGVQD (reference sequence). This CDR3 has 17 residues. CDR3 residues: CASNDERGRDRVYEQYF. CDR3 sequence (DNA): TGCGCCAGCAACGATGAAAGGGGGAGGGACAGGGTGTACGAGCAGTACTTC.

This clone was seen once. The V and J genes are TRBV5-1 and TRBJ2-7; D is unclear. The CDR3 loop spans 13 amino acids. V shed 0 bases and J shed 1 base, with 5 bases lying between them. Germline-derived CDR1 and CDR2 are SGHRS and YFSETQ. This CDR3 is CASSLEASYEQYF. CDR3 bases: TGCGCCAGCAGCTTGGAAGCGTCCTACGAGCAGTACTTC.

The chain carries TRBV6-4 and TRBJ2-3; 7 nucleotides align to TRBD2. Looked up from germline, CDR1 is MRHNA and CDR2 is SNTAGT. Losses at the gene ends were 6 bases for V and 0 bases for J; bases not matched to a gene: 6. This CDR3 is built from 15 residues. As DNA, the CDR3 is TGTGCCAGCAGCGAGTATAGCGGGAGCACAGATACGCAGTATTTT. The encoded protein is CASSEYSGSTDTQYF.

J is TRBJ2-7 and V is TRBV18; D is unclear. The V and J ends lost 3 bases and 1 base respectively, with 10 bases between them. The CDR3 consists of 14 residues. In germline, CDR1 is KGHSH, CDR2 LQKENI. CDR3 in DNA: TGTGCCAGCTCACCCCCGAGTATTTCCTACGAGCAGTACTTC. This codes for CASSPPSISYEQYF.

CDR3: CASRFSGSGADTQYF. In DNA, the CDR3 is TGTGCCAGCAGGTTTAGCGGGAGTGGGGCAGATACGCAGTATTTT. The rearrangement uses TRBV7-3 and TRBJ2-3; 9 bases align to TRBD2. Trimming at V came to 6 bases and at J to 4 bases, leaving 8 bases not matched to a gene. CDR1 and CDR2 (germline): SGHTA, FQGTGA. The CDR3 has 15 residues.